Each of the 8 T cell receptor beta chains below was sequenced from the same sample in a study of T cells of healthy individuals. TCRdb fed the 5' RACE reads into MiXCR, producing one record per CDR3 protein. The data contain nearly 100,000 distinct CDR3 sequences, around 17% of them seen just once; the ten biggest clones take up approximately 6%. Source of these receptors: a human donor in good health.

The J gene is TRBJ2-7, the V gene TRBV11-2; the D gene could be TRBD1 or TRBD2 (5 bases each). Germline CDR1 is SGHAT and CDR2 is FQNNGV. The CDR3 is 15 amino acids. Trimming shortened V by 5 bases and J by 0 bases, and 14 bases separated the two germline ends. CDR3 DNA: TGTGCCAGCAGCCCCGGGACCGCGAGCTCCTACGAGCAGTACTTC. Protein product: CASSPGTASSYEQYF. Full variable domain (missing parts from reference TRBV11-2 and TRBJ2-7): EAGVAQSPRYKIIEKRQSVAFWCNPISGHATLYWYQQILGQGPKLLIQFQNNGVVDDSQLPKDRFSAERLKGVDSTLKIQPAKLEDSAVYLCASSPGTASSYEQYFGPGTRLTVT.

Concerning this clonotype: One end of the junction fails to match germline, which may point to a read error. The chain employs TRBV2 and TRBJ2-1; D unclear. The germline V gene encodes CDR1 SNHLY and CDR2 FYNNEI. The CDR3 totals 12 residues. CDR3 in DNA: TGTGTCAGCAGTGTCGGGTTCGATGAGCAGTTCTTC. Amino acid sequence: CVSSVGFDEQFF.

This clonotype showed up just a few times. CDR3 region: CASSASHSEQFF. In DNA, the CDR3 is TGTGCCAGCAGCGCCTCGCATAGTGAGCAGTTCTTC. This chain links TRBV9 with TRBJ2-1, with D unresolved. This CDR3 comprises 12 residues. Germline loops: CDR1 SGDLS, CDR2 YYNGEE. The V end was cut by 3 bases, the J end by 9 bases, with 10 bases between.

This clonotype was found a few times. The chain combines TRBV9 with TRBJ2-1; D possibly matches TRBD1 or TRBD2 (5 bases each). Trimming removed 0 bases at V and 5 bases at J, with 9 bases between. This CDR3 spans 14 amino acids. Germline V lookup: CDR1 SGDLS, CDR2 YYNGEE. The CDR3 here is CASSVGGNDNEQFF. The DNA of the CDR3 is TGTGCCAGCAGCGTAGGGGGGAACGACAATGAGCAGTTCTTC.

This clonotype was recorded a few times. The rearrangement joins TRBV28 to TRBJ2-5; D is unclear. The V gene lost 7 bases and the J gene lost 1 base, with 7 bases spanning the gap. The germline V gene has CDR1 MDHEN and CDR2 SYDVKM. This CDR3 is 12 amino acids long. The CDR3 region has the DNA TGTGCCAGCATTGACACCCAAGAGACCCAGTACTTC. This sequence encodes CASIDTQETQYF.

This clonotype was observed at least ten times. This sequence joins TRBV2 and TRBJ1-4; D is possibly TRBD1 (5 bases). V lost 9 bases and J lost 4, with 12 bases in between. Germline CDR1 is SNHLY and CDR2 is FYNNEI. The CDR3 is made up of 13 amino acids. CDR3 coding DNA: TGTGCCAGTTCCAGGGACCATAATGAAAAACTGTTTTTT. Translating it yields CASSRDHNEKLFF.

This clonotype was observed many times. The V call is TRBV5-1, the J call TRBJ1-1; a possible D gene is TRBD1 (6 bases). The germline V and J ends were trimmed by 5 bases and 3 bases, with 11 bases remaining between them. The germline gives CDR1 SGHRS, CDR2 YFSETQ. The CDR3 totals 13 residues. The CDR3 coding sequence is TGCGCCAGCAGGTTAGGGGGATACACTGAAGCTTTCTTT. Encoded protein: CASRLGGYTEAFF.

This clonotype came up many times. The gene calls are TRBV2 and TRBJ2-3; D possibly corresponds to TRBD1 (6 bases). The ends were cut back, 5 bases at V and 10 bases at J, with 13 bases in the middle. Germline CDR1 SNHLY, CDR2 FYNNEI. The CDR3 sequence is 12 residues long. The CDR3 is CASSLTGFAQYF. CDR3 bases: TGTGCCAGCAGTCTCACAGGGTTTGCGCAGTATTTT.